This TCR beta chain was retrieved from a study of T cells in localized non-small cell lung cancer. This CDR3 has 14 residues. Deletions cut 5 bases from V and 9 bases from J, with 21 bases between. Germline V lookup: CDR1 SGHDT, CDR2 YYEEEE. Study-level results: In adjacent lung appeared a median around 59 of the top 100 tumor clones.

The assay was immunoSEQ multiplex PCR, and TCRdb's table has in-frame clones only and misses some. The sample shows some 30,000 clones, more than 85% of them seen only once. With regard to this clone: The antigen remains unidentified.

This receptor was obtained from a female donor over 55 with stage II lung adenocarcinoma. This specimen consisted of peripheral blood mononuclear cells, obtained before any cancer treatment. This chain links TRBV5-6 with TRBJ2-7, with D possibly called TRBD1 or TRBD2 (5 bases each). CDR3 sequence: CASSSGTYLRAQYF. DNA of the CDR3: TGTGCCAGCAGTTCCGGGACCTATCTACGAGCGCAGTACTTC.